These T cell receptor beta chains were read from a single sample in a study of CD8 T cells in ankylosing spondylitis. TCRdb re-called the 5' RACE reads through MiXCR, storing one row per CDR3 protein. Of 150,000 to 200,000 distinct CDR3 sequences in the sample, 13% were seen once. Sequencing was performed on blood, either unsorted or a sorted T cell fraction (not recorded which). The origin of the receptors is a female donor with ankylosing spondylitis or in good health (not recorded which). The CDR3 runs from the conserved cysteine through the conserved F or W. A D gene is named only where the DNA matches it firmly. The size field is filled for only some rows; it gives once, few, many or a size class.

v_call,clone_size,d_call,j_call,cdr3_nt,cdr3_aa
TRBV11-3,few,.,TRBJ2-2,TGTGCCAGCAGCCTAATCCCCGGGACAGGGGAGCTGTTTTTT,CASSLIPGTGELFF
TRBV27,many,.,TRBJ1-3,TGTGCCAGCAGTCCCTGGACGGGGAAAGGTGGAAACACCATATATTTT,CASSPWTGKGGNTIYF
TRBV24-1,few,TRBD2,TRBJ2-1,TGTGCCACCAGTGATACATCGGGACTAGCGGGACCGGATGAGCAGTTCTTC,CATSDTSGLAGPDEQFF
TRBV3-1,few,.,TRBJ2-2,TGTGCCAGCACGCCTCGGGAACAGTGGAACACCTGGGAGCTGTTTTTT,CASTPREQWNTWELFF
TRBV29-1,many,.,TRBJ1-1,TGCAGCGTTGGACGGGGCTCTGGCACTGAAGCTTTCTTT,CSVGRGSGTEAFF
TRBV5-1,many,.,TRBJ1-1,TGCGCCAGCAGCGCGGGGGTTATGAACACTGAAGCTTTCTTT,CASSAGVMNTEAFF
TRBV10-3,many,TRBD2,TRBJ2-1,TGTGCCATCAGTGACCCGCTAGCGGGAGGGGCTGGAAATGAGCAGTTCTTC,CAISDPLAGGAGNEQFF
TRBV20-1,.,TRBD1,TRBJ1-2,TGCAGTGCTAGAGACCCGGGACAGGGGGCGGGCTATGGCTTCACCTTC,CSARDPGQGAGYGFTF
TRBV6-1,.,TRBD2,TRBJ2-2,TGTGCCAGCAGCCGACCGGGACTAGCGGGAGGGCCCGGGGAGCTGTTTTTT,CASSRPGLAGGPGELFF
TRBV7-2,many,TRBD2,TRBJ2-1,TGTGCCAGCAGCCCCCCTGGCGGGAGGACCTACAATGAGCAGTTCTTC,CASSPPGGRTYNEQFF
TRBV12-3/TRBV12-4,many,TRBD1,TRBJ1-4,TGTGCCAGCAACTTACAGGGGGAAAAACTGTTTTTT,CASNLQGEKLFF
TRBV20-1,.,TRBD2,TRBJ2-5,TGCAGTGCCCCGACTAGCGGGAGATGGGAGACCCAGTACTTC,CSAPTSGRWETQYF
TRBV20-1,many,TRBD1,TRBJ2-2,TGCAGTGCTAGAGATTTGGTAGGACAGGGGTTCACCGGGGAGCTGTTTTTT,CSARDLVGQGFTGELFF
TRBV5-1,many,.,TRBJ2-7,TGCGCCAGCAGCCAGGGGAATCCTAGCGAGGGTTACGAGCAGTACTTC,CASSQGNPSEGYEQYF
TRBV5-6,many,.,TRBJ2-7,TGTGCCAGCAGCTTGGCTAGACCCACCTACGAGCAGTACTTC,CASSLARPTYEQYF
TRBV20-1,few,TRBD2,TRBJ2-7,TGCAGTGCCGCTCCCCCTAGCGGGGCCTCCTACGAGCAGTACTTC,CSAAPPSGASYEQYF
TRBV7-2,few,.,TRBJ2-7,TGTGCCAGCAGCTTTGCACTGGGGGAAGGCGAGCAGTACTTC,CASSFALGEGEQYF
TRBV5-1,.,TRBD2,TRBJ2-1,TGCGCCAGCACCGGGACTAGCGGGACCGGTGAGCAGTTCTTC,CASTGTSGTGEQFF
TRBV5-5,many,.,TRBJ1-1,TGTGCCAGCAGCTCGGCGGGGGCCGTGAACACTGAAGCTTTCTTT,CASSSAGAVNTEAFF
TRBV11-3,.,TRBD1,TRBJ2-1,TGTGCCAGCAGGTGGACAGGGTCACGTTCCGATGAGCAGTTCTTC,CASRWTGSRSDEQFF